Listed below are T cell receptor beta chains from one sample, sequenced in a study of identical twins. Each CDR3 protein is one row after TCRdb ran MiXCR on the 5' RACE reads. Here the sample spans 240,000 or so distinct CDR3 sequences, more than 9% being singletons. The source material was memory T cells sorted from blood. These receptors came from a man aged 50 or older in good health. Each CDR3 is given with its conserved first and last residue. D genes are given only for firm matches. Size tells how often a clone was seen (once, few, many) or the class of an expanded clone, and some rows leave it out.

D	size	length	V	J	DNA	CDR3
-	-	12	TRBV2	TRBJ2-3	TGTGCCAGCAGGGACCTCACAGATACGCAGTATTTT	CASRDLTDTQYF
TRBD2	many	16	TRBV5-1	TRBJ2-7	TGCGCCAGCAGCTTGGACGCGAGACTAGCGGAGGGCGAGCAGTACTTC	CASSLDARLAEGEQYF
TRBD2	-	15	TRBV28	TRBJ2-3	TGTGCCAGCAGCCCAATGGGGGGGTTGGCAGATACGCAGTATTTT	CASSPMGGLADTQYF
-	few	11	TRBV5-1	TRBJ2-1	TGCGCCAGCAGCTTGCTGAATGAGCAGTTCTTC	CASSLLNEQFF
TRBD2	-	14	TRBV7-2	TRBJ2-7	TGTGCCAGCAGCTTAGAGCGGGGCTCCTACGAGCAGTACTTC	CASSLERGSYEQYF
TRBD2	-	16	TRBV20-1	TRBJ2-7	TGCAGTGCTAGACCCCCGGGACTAATGAGGGGTGGCGAGCAGTACTTC	CSARPPGLMRGGEQYF
-	many	12	TRBV3-1	TRBJ1-5	TGTGCCAGCAGCCAAGTTGTCCAGCCCCAGCATTTT	CASSQVVQPQHF
-	few	14	TRBV28	TRBJ1-3	TGTGCCAGCAGTCCCGCTTTAGGGGTGAACACCATATATTTT	CASSPALGVNTIYF
-	-	17	TRBV6-5	TRBJ1-3	TGTGCCAGCAGTTACACCCTTGGGGGGGCGGCAGGAAACACCATATATTTT	CASSYTLGGAAGNTIYF
-	-	14	TRBV12-3/TRBV12-4	TRBJ1-2	TGTGCCAGCAGTTTAGTTCCTCAAGAGGATGGCTACACCTTC	CASSLVPQEDGYTF
-	few	13	TRBV12-3/TRBV12-4	TRBJ1-6	TGTGCCAGCGCCGGGACTCTCGATTCACCCCTCCACTTT	CASAGTLDSPLHF
-	-	15	TRBV5-1	TRBJ2-2	TGCGCCAGCAGCTTGTGGGAGGCTGACACCGGGGAGCTGTTTTTT	CASSLWEADTGELFF
-	few	17	TRBV6-5	TRBJ2-7	TGTGCCAGCAGTTACTCGATAAGGGGCCCGAGCTCCTACGAGCAGTACTTC	CASSYSIRGPSSYEQYF
-	few	14	TRBV2	TRBJ2-1	TGTGCCAGCAGTAGGAGGGAGTCCTACAATGAGCAGTTCTTC	CASSRRESYNEQFF
TRBD1	few	15	TRBV9	TRBJ2-2	TGTGCCAGCAGCGCCCGACAGGGGGAGGCCGGGGAGCTGTTTTTT	CASSARQGEAGELFF
TRBD1	-	15	TRBV19	TRBJ2-3	TGTGCCAGTAAGATCAATGACAGGGGCACAGATACGCAGTATTTT	CASKINDRGTDTQYF
-	many	18	TRBV4-2	TRBJ1-2	TGTGCCAGCAGCCAAGATCACCGCGGTGAGGGTGCCAACTATGGCTACACCTTC	CASSQDHRGEGANYGYTF
-	-	12	TRBV30	TRBJ2-1	TGTGCCTGGAGCCTTACGAGGGGTACTCAGTTCTTC	CAWSLTRGTQFF
-	-	16	TRBV24-1	TRBJ2-1	TGTGCCACCAGTGACCCCGGACAGGGACTAGACAATGAGCAGTTCTTC	CATSDPGQGLDNEQFF
-	few	13	TRBV7-2	TRBJ1-5	TGTGCCAGCAGCCCCGGGGAGGCTCAGCCCCAGCATTTT	CASSPGEAQPQHF
TRBD2	many	14	TRBV6-4	TRBJ2-1	TGTGCCAGCAGTGATAGTGGACTAGCGGGAGTACAGTTCTTC	CASSDSGLAGVQFF
-	many	15	TRBV29-1	TRBJ2-5	TGCAGCGTTGACGGGTACCGGGGAAAGCAAGAGACCCAGTACTTC	CSVDGYRGKQETQYF
-	many	14	TRBV3-1	TRBJ1-4	TGTGCCAGCAGCCAAGACAATGGGAGGAAAAAACTGTTTTTT	CASSQDNGRKKLFF